A single sample is the source of the 22 T cell receptor beta chains below, sequenced in a study of T cell changes during pregnancy in multiple sclerosis (dated by TCRdb to 2018 to 2020). Preparation of the library involved the immunoSEQ multiplex PCR assay. This immuneACCESS table, as held by TCRdb, lists in-frame sequences with V and J called but not all clones. Of the missing ones, under half trace to an unresolved V gene in checked studies; the others have no known cause. Within this sample are fewer than 85,000 clones, with almost 95% of them counted one time only. 2.8% of the sample is held by the ten biggest clonotypes. The sequencing used peripheral blood, collected in the third trimester of pregnancy. The receptors come from a female donor in good health, enrolled as a control in a pregnancy study.

The rearrangement links TRBV28 to TRBJ2-1; TRBD2 aligns across 7 bases. V shed 3 bases, J shed 7 bases, and the junction held 12 bases outside the gene matches. The CDR3 has 16 residues. The V gene's germline CDR1 is MDHEN and CDR2 SYDVKM. CDR3 DNA sequence: TGTGCCAGCAGTTTTATCTGGCGGGAGAAGTGGAATGAGCAGTTCTTC. Translated, it gives CASSFIWREKWNEQFF.

This chain uses TRBV19 with TRBJ1-2, with D hard to call. With 5 bases removed from V and 8 bases from J, the gap between germline ends came to 15 bases. The germline V gene encodes CDR1 LNHDA and CDR2 SQIVND (reference sequence). The length of the CDR3 is 13 residues. CDR3 sequence reads: CASSPPETQGYTF. The CDR3 bases are TGTGCCAGTAGTCCCCCAGAAACCCAAGGCTACACCTTC.

This clone was picked up a small number of times. This chain links TRBV14 with TRBJ1-1; a possible D gene is TRBD1 (6 bases). Germline CDR1 SGHDN, CDR2 FVKESK. V was shortened by 4 bases and J by 6 bases, with 15 bases between the two germline ends. This CDR3 has 14 residues. For the CDR3, the DNA is TGTGCCAGCAGCCTATTACAGGGACGCGCTGAAGCTTTCTTT. Amino acid sequence: CASSLLQGRAEAFF.

This clone was counted once. The chain is built from TRBV27 and TRBJ1-6; 8 nucleotides match TRBD1. The length of the CDR3 is 17 residues. With 3 bases clipped from V and 6 bases from J, the junction kept 10 bases outside the gene matches. From germline, CDR1 is MNHEY and CDR2 SMNVEV (reference sequence). The CDR3 DNA reads as TGTGCCAGCAGTTTTGTCAGGGGGCGAGAAGGTAATTCACCCCTCCACTTT. It translates to CASSFVRGREGNSPLHF.

J is TRBJ1-3 and V is TRBV10-3; D uncertain. Between the trimmed V and J ends, which lost 8 bases and 1 base, there was a span of 3 bases. The CDR3 is 11 amino acids. From germline, CDR1 is ENHRY and CDR2 SYGVKD. CDR3: CAIYSGNTIYF. In DNA form, the CDR3 reads TGTGCCATCTATTCTGGAAACACCATATATTTT.

The chain uses TRBV27 and TRBJ1-5, with 7 bases lining up with TRBD1. The CDR3 loop spans 15 amino acids. V trimming: 6 bases; J trimming: 4 bases; junction bases outside the gene matches: 9. Germline V gives CDR1 MNHEY, CDR2 SMNVEV (reference sequence). The CDR3 loop is CASRLRGGANQPQHF. Written as DNA, the CDR3 is TGTGCCAGCAGGTTACGAGGGGGCGCGAATCAGCCCCAGCATTTT.

The chain uses TRBV29-1 and TRBJ2-7, with a possible D match to TRBD1 (5 bases). Germline-derived CDR1 and CDR2 are SQVTM and ANQGSEA. V lost 3 bases and J 1 base, leaving 10 bases between the germline ends. This CDR3 spans 13 amino acids. CDR3 loop: CSVETDTSYEQYF. CDR3 nucleotides: TGCAGCGTTGAGACGGACACGTCCTACGAGCAGTACTTC.

The chain carries TRBV5-5 and TRBJ1-6; D may be TRBD1 (5 bases). The CDR3 is 16 residues long. Germline CDR1 SGHKS, CDR2 YYEKEE (reference sequence). V dropped 0 bases and J dropped 7 bases, with 14 bases sitting between them. The CDR3 spells CASSLDMWGVNSPLHF. CDR3 DNA: TGTGCCAGCAGCTTGGATATGTGGGGGGTAAATTCACCCCTCCACTTT.

In nucleotides, the CDR3 is TGTGCCAGCAGCGGAGGGGAGCACACTGAAGCTTTCTTT. As protein: CASSGGEHTEAFF. V and J are TRBV4-2 and TRBJ1-1, with D maybe TRBD1 (5 bases). CDR3 length: 13 amino acids. The germline V gene has CDR1 LGHNA and CDR2 YNFKEQ. V dropped 5 bases and J dropped 3 bases, with 10 bases sitting between them.

The chain joins TRBV14 to TRBJ2-2; unclear D gene. V lost 1 base to trimming and J lost 7 bases, with 10 bases between them. Germline V gene sequence: CDR1 SGHDN, CDR2 FVKESK. There are 14 residues in the CDR3. CDR3: CASSQGVAYGELFF. Written as DNA, the CDR3 is TGTGCCAGCAGCCAAGGCGTCGCCTACGGGGAGCTGTTTTTT.

This chain uses TRBV28 with TRBJ1-5, with D maybe TRBD1 (6 bases). The V gene's germline CDR1 is MDHEN and CDR2 SYDVKM. V lost 3 bases to trimming and J lost 1 base, with 10 bases between them. This CDR3 contains 15 residues. DNA for the CDR3: TGTGCCAGCAGTTTCCTACAGGGAAGCAATCAGCCCCAGCATTTT. Protein: CASSFLQGSNQPQHF. Full variable domain (remainder filled in from reference TRBV28 and TRBJ1-5): DVKVTQSSRYLVKRTGEKVFLECVQDMDHENMFWYRQDPGLGLRLIYFSYDVKMKEKGDIPEGYSVSREKKERFSLILESASTNQTSMYLCASSFLQGSNQPQHFGDGTRLSIL.

As concerns this clone: Germline and junction disagree at one end, which may indicate a read error. This chain links TRBV7-7 with TRBJ2-3, with D perhaps TRBD2 (6 bases). Per germline, CDR1 SSHAT and CDR2 FNYEAQ (reference sequence). This CDR3 comprises 14 residues. The CDR3 DNA follows: TGTGCTAGCAGCCCCGGGACTAGCACAGATACGCAGTATTTT. Protein product: CASSPGTSTDTQYF.

This chain connects TRBV19 to TRBJ2-7; 8 nucleotides align to TRBD1. V dropped 1 base and J dropped 6; count of bases not matched to a gene: 5. The CDR3 length is 14 residues. The germline V gene encodes CDR1 LNHDA and CDR2 SQIVND (reference sequence). The CDR3 sequence: CASSIADRGAEQYF. The CDR3 nucleotides are TGTGCCAGTAGTATAGCCGACAGGGGAGCCGAGCAGTACTTC.

The chain carries TRBV19 and TRBJ1-4, with 9 bases matching TRBD1. This CDR3 spans 14 amino acids. Trimming took 9 bases from V and 7 from J; bases not matched to a gene: 9. Germline V gives CDR1 LNHDA, CDR2 SQIVND (reference sequence). The CDR3 loop reads CASQFTGGGEKLFF. The CDR3 nucleotides read TGTGCCAGCCAGTTTACAGGGGGCGGTGAAAAACTGTTTTTT.

The count of this clone is one. CDR3 amino acids: CASSLALTPYNEQFF. CDR3 coding DNA: TGCGCCAGCAGCTTGGCACTAACCCCCTACAATGAGCAGTTCTTC. The chain carries TRBV5-1 and TRBJ2-1; D is ambiguous. This CDR3 contains 15 residues. V lost 0 bases and J lost 2, with 9 bases in between. Germline CDR1 is SGHRS and CDR2 is YFSETQ.

The V call is TRBV4-2, the J call TRBJ2-3; 8 nucleotides match TRBD2. The germline V gene has CDR1 LGHNA and CDR2 YNFKEQ. Trimming at V came to 4 bases and at J to 1 base, leaving 4 bases not matched to a gene. The CDR3 is 15 amino acids. The CDR3 coding sequence is TGTGCCAGCAGCCGAGCGGGGGAGGGCACAGATACGCAGTATTTT. The encoded protein is CASSRAGEGTDTQYF.

The rearrangement links TRBV9 to TRBJ2-1; tentatively, D is TRBD2 (5 bases). Per the germline V gene, CDR1 is SGDLS and CDR2 is YYNGEE. CDR3 size: 15 residues. The V end lost 0 bases, the J end lost 1 base, and 8 bases lay between the germline ends. CDR3 amino acids: CASSVELGSYNEQFF. The CDR3 nucleotides are TGTGCCAGCAGCGTAGAACTAGGGTCCTACAATGAGCAGTTCTTC.

For the CDR3, the DNA is TGCGCCAGCAGCCTAGAGACAGGGGGCGTGGGAAACACCATATATTTT. Protein: CASSLETGGVGNTIYF. This chain joins TRBV4-1 and TRBJ1-3, with TRBD1 matching over 10 bases. V shed 4 bases and J 4 bases; nucleotides not matched to a gene: 7. The CDR3 loop spans 16 amino acids. CDR1 and CDR2 (germline): MGHRA, YSYEKL.

The gene calls are TRBV10-1 and TRBJ2-7; 7 nucleotides agree with TRBD1. CDR1 is WNHNN, CDR2 SYGVQD, per germline (reference sequence). The CDR3 loop spans 15 amino acids. V was clipped by 3 bases and J by 0 bases; unmatched bases: 5. CDR3 bases: TGCGCCAGCAGTGATACAGGGGAGAGCTCCTACGAGCAGTACTTC. It codes for CASSDTGESSYEQYF.

This clone is a singleton in its sample. The V gene is TRBV7-3, the J gene TRBJ2-3; 7 bases agree with TRBD2. Germline loops: CDR1 SGHTA, CDR2 FQGTGA. CDR3 length: 15 residues. With 0 bases clipped from V and 5 bases from J, the junction kept 5 bases outside the gene matches. The CDR3 bases are TGTGCCAGCAGCTTAACTTACCTAGCGGTAGATACGCAGTATTTT. This gives the protein CASSLTYLAVDTQYF.

The chain has TRBV9 and TRBJ1-6; 9 nucleotides align to TRBD1. Trimming at V came to 0 bases and at J to 6 bases, leaving 1 base not matched to a gene. Per the germline V gene, CDR1 is SGDLS and CDR2 is YYNGEE. The CDR3 has 15 residues. For the CDR3, the DNA is TGTGCCAGCAGCGTAGGGGACAGGGCTAATTCACCCCTCCACTTT. Its protein product is CASSVGDRANSPLHF.

The chain carries TRBV6-4 and TRBJ1-1; the match to TRBD1 covers 7 bases. V lost 2 bases, J lost 11 bases, and 11 bases stayed unmatched. The CDR3 spans 14 residues. Germline V gives CDR1 MRHNA, CDR2 SNTAGT. The CDR3 DNA is TGTGCCAGCAGTGACGTCGCAGGGGGGCTGACTGCTTTCTTT. Translating it yields CASSDVAGGLTAFF.